The 24 T cell receptor beta chains reported below all come from one sample, sequenced in a study of blood T cell repertoires in COVID-19. Data came from immunoSEQ multiplex PCR; TCRdb stores just in-frame clones and leaves some out. The sample lists approximately 180,000 clones, roughly 79% occurring once. Sequencing was done on a sample of peripheral blood. Receptor source: a woman of 80 years or more with COVID-19, enrolled during active disease.

This clone was detected only a few times. This chain links TRBV3-1 (or the pseudogene TRBV3-2) with TRBJ1-5; D possibly corresponds to TRBD1 (6 bases). Trimming cost V 0 bases and J 5 bases, with 11 bases left between them. CDR1 and CDR2 from the germline V gene are LGHDT and YNNKEL (reference sequence). This CDR3 region has 15 residues. The CDR3 region is CASSQEWGPDQPQHF. The CDR3 coding sequence is TGTGCCAGCAGCCAAGAGTGGGGGCCCGATCAGCCCCAGCATTTT.

The chain links TRBV7-2 to TRBJ1-6; 8 nucleotides match TRBD1. With V trimmed by 10 bases and J by 6 bases, 8 bases remained unmatched. The germline V gene has CDR1 SGHTA and CDR2 FQGNSA. The CDR3 extends over 14 amino acids. This CDR3 reads CATPSTGVNSPLHF. DNA of the CDR3: TGTGCCACCCCCTCGACAGGGGTTAATTCACCCCTCCACTTT. Variable domain in full (rest from reference TRBV7-2 and TRBJ1-6): GAGVSQSPSNKVTEKGKDVELRCDPISGHTALYWYRQSLGQGLEFLIYFQGNSAPDKSGLPSDRFSAERTGGSVSTLTIQRTQQEDSAVYLCATPSTGVNSPLHFGNGTRLTVT.

The rearrangement joins TRBV14 to TRBJ1-3; D possibly corresponds to TRBD1 (6 bases). The V and J ends lost 5 bases and 2 bases respectively, with 16 bases between them. The CDR3 runs 16 residues. Germline lookup yields CDR1 SGHDN and CDR2 FVKESK. Here the CDR3 DNA reads TGTGCCAGCAGCTCTCAAACCCCAGGGGCTGGAAACACCATATATTTT. This encodes CASSSQTPGAGNTIYF.

The rearrangement links TRBV5-1 to TRBJ1-4, with a tentative D call TRBD1 (5 bases). Trimming took 3 bases from V and 0 from J, leaving 12 bases between them. The CDR3 loop spans 16 amino acids. Germline V CDR1 and CDR2: SGHRS, YFSETQ. CDR3 in DNA: TGCGCCAGCAGCTCAAGACAGAGCGCAACTAATGAAAAACTGTTTTTT. As protein: CASSSRQSATNEKLFF.

The CDR3 coding sequence is TGTGCCATCAGTGACCCGACAGGGTATAATTCACCCCTCCACTTT. Protein sequence: CAISDPTGYNSPLHF. V is TRBV10-3 and J is TRBJ1-6; the match to TRBD1 covers 7 bases. The CDR3 sequence is 15 residues long. The germline CDR1 and CDR2 sequences are ENHRY and SYGVKD. V was clipped by 3 bases and J by 4 bases; unmatched bases: 3.

This chain joins TRBV5-5 and TRBJ2-1, with D perhaps TRBD1 (6 bases). Between the trimmed V and J ends, which lost 1 base and 8 bases, there was a span of 16 bases. The CDR3 is 15 residues long. Germline CDR1 is SGHKS and CDR2 is YYEKEE (reference sequence). CDR3 sequence reads: CASSLTGTRVYEQFF. The CDR3 coding sequence is TGTGCCAGCAGCTTGACAGGGACGAGGGTGTATGAGCAGTTCTTC. Full variable domain (rest looked up from reference TRBV5-5 and TRBJ2-1): DAGVTQSPTHLIKTRGQQVTLRCSPISGHKSVSWYQQVLGQGPQFIFQYYEKEERGRGNFPDRFSARQFPNYSSELNVNALLLGDSALYLCASSLTGTRVYEQFFGPGTRLTVL.

This chain connects TRBV4-1 to TRBJ2-2; 12 nucleotides align to TRBD2. The CDR3 has 17 amino acids. Per the germline V gene, CDR1 is MGHRA and CDR2 is YSYEKL. Trimming removed 3 bases from V and 2 bases from J; junction bases left unmatched: 4. The CDR3 nucleotides are TGCGCCAGCAGCCATCCCGGACTAGCGGGAAACACCGGGGAGCTGTTTTTT. Encoded protein: CASSHPGLAGNTGELFF.

This clone has a handful of counts. The chain recombines TRBV6-5 with TRBJ2-7; D might be TRBD2 (6 bases). The V gene lost 3 bases and the J gene lost 3 bases, with 12 bases spanning the gap. This CDR3 is built from 14 residues. The germline CDR1 and CDR2 sequences are MNHEY and SVGAGI. The CDR3 coding sequence is TGTGCCAGCAGTTATGGGACTCCACTCTACGAGCAGTACTTC. Translated: CASSYGTPLYEQYF.

The chain combines TRBV11-3 with TRBJ2-1, with D unclear. V lost 5 bases, J lost 9 bases, and 17 bases lay in between. Germline V gives CDR1 SGHNT, CDR2 YENEEA. The CDR3 spans 14 residues. The CDR3 is CASSPRGLSAEQFF. CDR3 nucleotides: TGTGCCAGCAGCCCCAGAGGTCTTTCTGCTGAGCAGTTCTTC.

Here the CDR3 DNA reads TGTGCCAGCAGCATGAGGGGAGGCACCGGCCCCGGGAACTATGGCTACACCTTC. Residues: CASSMRGGTGPGNYGYTF. The chain carries TRBV5-8 and TRBJ1-2; D may be TRBD1 (5 bases). CDR1 and CDR2 from the germline V gene are SGHTS and YDEGEE. V gave up 4 bases and J gave up 2 bases, with 24 bases separating them. The CDR3 has 18 residues.

The chain recombines TRBV2 with TRBJ1-2; D may be TRBD1 (5 bases). This CDR3 has 13 amino acids. Germline lookup yields CDR1 SNHLY and CDR2 FYNNEI. Trimming shortened V by 11 bases and J by 4 bases, and 17 bases separated the two germline ends. CDR3 amino acids: CAGRTGGSYGYTF. CDR3 sequence (DNA): TGTGCCGGCCGCACCGGGGGGAGCTATGGCTACACCTTC.

The rearrangement joins TRBV6-1 to TRBJ1-5; 7 bases line up with TRBD1. V lost 2 bases to trimming and J lost 3 bases; unmatched junction nucleotides: 4. The CDR3 is made up of 15 amino acids. Germline V gene data show CDR1 as MNHNS and CDR2 as SASEGT. The CDR3 loop reads CASSEMGQLNQPQHF. The CDR3 DNA reads as TGTGCCAGCAGTGAAATGGGACAGCTCAATCAGCCCCAGCATTTT.

This chain links TRBV30 with TRBJ1-6; 11 bases map to TRBD1. CDR3 length equals 14 residues. Trimming took 5 bases from V and 7 from J; bases not matched to a gene: 4. Germline V gives CDR1 GTSNPN, CDR2 SVGIG (reference sequence). DNA for the CDR3: TGTGCCTGGTCCTGGACAGGGGGCAATTCACCCCTCCACTTT. Translated: CAWSWTGGNSPLHF. Full variable domain (missing parts from reference TRBV30 and TRBJ1-6): SQTIHQWPATLVQPVGSPLSLECTVEGTSNPNLYWYRQAAGRGLQLLFYSVGIGQISSEVPQNLSASRPQDRQFILSSKKLLLSDSGFYLCAWSWTGGNSPLHFGNGTRLTVT.

The CDR3 spells CASSYSSGGSSYEQYF. The CDR3 nucleotides are TGTGCCAGCAGTTACTCATCGGGGGGTTCCTCCTACGAGCAGTACTTC. The rearrangement links TRBV6-5 to TRBJ2-7, with 7 bases that match TRBD2. There are 16 residues in the CDR3. Germline assignment: CDR1 MNHEY and CDR2 SVGAGI. V was clipped by 0 bases and J by 0 bases; unmatched bases: 5.

The chain employs TRBV3-1 (or the pseudogene TRBV3-2) and TRBJ2-7; 11 bases are a match to TRBD2. In germline, CDR1 is LGHDT, CDR2 YNNKEL (reference sequence). This CDR3 region has 17 residues. V shed 5 bases and J 1 base; nucleotides not matched to a gene: 10. This CDR3 is CASSTVLLAGGSYEQYF. In DNA form, the CDR3 reads TGTGCCAGCAGCACAGTCCTTCTAGCGGGAGGTTCCTACGAGCAGTACTTC.

The chain uses TRBV5-4 and TRBJ2-2; 14 nucleotides agree with TRBD2. The CDR3 sequence is 20 residues long. CDR1 SGHNT and CDR2 YYREEE come from the germline V gene (reference sequence). V dropped 0 bases and J dropped 0; count of bases not matched to a gene: 7. The CDR3 sequence is CASSLGLAGGLWSNTGELFF. The CDR3 DNA reads TGTGCCAGCAGCTTGGGACTAGCGGGGGGGCTGTGGTCGAACACCGGGGAGCTGTTTTTT.

There are a few counts of this clone. J is TRBJ1-5 and V is TRBV6-6, with D possibly being TRBD1 (6 bases). V lost 5 bases, J lost 2 bases, and 13 bases lay in between. This CDR3 region has 15 residues. CDR1 is MNHNY and CDR2 is SVGAGI in the germline V gene (reference sequence). CDR3 amino acids: CASSTRGGGNQPQHF. CDR3 DNA: TGTGCCAGCAGTACCCGGGGGGGCGGCAATCAGCCCCAGCATTTT.

This chain joins TRBV6-5 and TRBJ2-7; possibly TRBD1 for D (6 bases). Germline assignment: CDR1 MNHEY and CDR2 SVGAGI. Trimming cost V 4 bases and J 9 bases, with 10 bases left between them. The CDR3 covers 11 residues. For the CDR3, the DNA is TGTGCCAGCAGTTCAGGGGACGGGCAGTACTTC. Residues: CASSSGDGQYF.

Only one count was recorded for this clone. This rearrangement joins TRBV13 to TRBJ2-5, with D hard to call. The CDR3 consists of 13 residues. Germline V gene data show CDR1 as PRHDT and CDR2 as FYEKMQ (reference sequence). V was cut by 5 bases and J by 2 bases, with 9 bases left in between. The CDR3 loop reads CASSRTAQETQYF. CDR3 nucleotides: TGTGCCAGCAGCCGAACCGCGCAAGAGACCCAGTACTTC.

With respect to this clone: One end of the junction does not line up with germline, which may come from a read error. V and J are TRBV6-1 and TRBJ1-4; a possible D gene is TRBD1 (5 bases). Germline V lookup: CDR1 MNHNS, CDR2 SASEGT. The CDR3 totals 13 residues. The CDR3 protein is CASSEVATGDIVF. The CDR3 DNA reads as TGTGCCAGCAGTGAAGTAGCTACGGGGGATATAGTTTTT.

The chain employs TRBV18 and TRBJ2-5; 12 bases align to TRBD2. The CDR3 length is 18 residues. CDR1 and CDR2 (germline): KGHSH, LQKENI. J was trimmed by 5 bases and V by 2 bases; bases with no gene match: 12. CDR3 in amino acids: CASSPDLAGGPSRETQYF. The CDR3 DNA is TGTGCCAGCTCACCAGATCTAGCGGGAGGGCCGAGTCGTGAGACCCAGTACTTC.

On this clone itself: The sample carries other DNA sequences with the same CDR3. The chain couples TRBV7-2 to TRBJ2-7; 11 nucleotides line up with TRBD2. Trimming cost V 1 base and J 2 bases; bases outside gene matches: 1. Per the germline V gene, CDR1 is SGHTA and CDR2 is FQGNSA. The CDR3 totals 15 residues. The CDR3 spells CASSLGLAGTYEQYF. The CDR3 coding sequence is TGTGCCAGCAGCTTAGGACTAGCGGGGACCTACGAGCAGTACTTC.

This clone came up once. This rearrangement joins TRBV10-3 to TRBJ1-2, with 7 bases aligning to TRBD1. The length of the CDR3 is 13 residues. With V trimmed by 2 bases and J by 6 bases, 3 bases remained unmatched. Germline CDR1 and CDR2: ENHRY and SYGVKD. DNA for the CDR3: TGTGCCATCAGTGAGGACAGGGAACATGGCTACACCTTC. Its translation is CAISEDREHGYTF.

The gene calls are TRBV7-2 and TRBJ1-1; 7 bases agree with TRBD1. This CDR3 has 16 amino acids. Germline assignment: CDR1 SGHTA and CDR2 FQGNSA. J gave up 6 bases and V 5 bases, and 15 bases lay outside the gene matches. The CDR3 coding sequence is TGTGCCAGCAGCCCCAGAACTTTGACAGGGCCCTCTGAAGCTTTCTTT. It encodes CASSPRTLTGPSEAFF.